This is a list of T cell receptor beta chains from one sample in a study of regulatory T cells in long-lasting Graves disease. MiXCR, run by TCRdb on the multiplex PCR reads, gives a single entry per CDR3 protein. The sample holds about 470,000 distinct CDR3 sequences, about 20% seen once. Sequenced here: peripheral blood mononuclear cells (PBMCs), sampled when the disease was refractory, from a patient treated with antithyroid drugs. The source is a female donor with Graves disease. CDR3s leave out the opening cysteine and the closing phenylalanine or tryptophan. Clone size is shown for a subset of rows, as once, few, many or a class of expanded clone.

ASGRDGNTEAF	TRBV5-1	many
ASNNRLPYNEQF	TRBV11-1	.
ASSLYDSAEQY	TRBV27	.
ASSSGTGGTEAF	TRBV28	many
ASSSRGGKREKLF	TRBV28	many
ASQGQRHTEAF	TRBV6-1	.
ASSPGTNTEAF	TRBV27	few
ASSIFGGYEQY	TRBV18	many
SVEEVGGDEQY	TRBV29-1	many
ASSQGLPPNQPQH	TRBV4-1	once
ASSQAGAGVSYT	TRBV27	few
ASREGGSQPQH	TRBV12-3/TRBV12-4	many
ASSLDGSSPYEQY	TRBV5-1	.
ASSPSGRWGETQY	TRBV7-8	few
SARDSDATYEQY	TRBV20-1	many
ASSEIAGVSYEQY	TRBV2	many
ASKWAGNQPQH	TRBV2	many
ASSQVVSYEQY	TRBV12-3/TRBV12-4	.
ASSFRADYEQY	TRBV27	few
ASSYYATGQGYEQY	TRBV6-2/TRBV6-3	.
ASSYSRHTEAF	TRBV6-5	many
ASSFGQGGTHGYT	TRBV5-1	many
ASRRTGSNTEAF	TRBV2	many
ASSRSKGLAGAYEQY	TRBV3-1	.
ASSETGTGGQTQY	TRBV2	once
ASSPWTSDQETQY	TRBV12-3/TRBV12-4	many
ATRDSQNTEAF	TRBV15	many